The sequence of this T cell receptor (beta chain) was determined in a study of T-cell memory formation after mild COVID-19. The CDR3 is 19 residues long. The germline gives CDR1 SGHRS, CDR2 YFSETQ. Unmatched junction bases numbered 17, after V lost 4 bases and J lost 3 bases. MiXCR, applied by TCRdb to the 5' RACE reads, yields one record per CDR3 protein. The sample has approximately 100,000 distinct CDR3 sequences, 9.5% to 15% seen once; the top ten hold around 30%. The TCR comes from an adult woman who had mild COVID-19 (a few samples of this study predate the infection). Cell type and time point are not known. The chain links TRBV5-1 to TRBJ2-3, with 10 positions matching TRBD2. The specimen was PBMCs or a T cell subset sorted from them (not recorded which). CDR3 loop: CASSPGDILAGRQTDTQYF. The CDR3 coding sequence is TGCGCCAGCAGCCCAGGGGACATACTAGCGGGGCGACAGACAGATACGCAGTATTTT.